These 15 T cell receptor beta chains share one sample of origin, sequenced in a study of CD8 T cells in Susac syndrome. Random hexamers served to reverse transcribe roughly 0.5 to 1 ug RNA. MiXCR, applied by TCRdb to the immunoSEQ multiplex PCR reads, yields one record per CDR3 protein. The sample records around 150,000 distinct CDR3 sequences, approximately 95% being singletons. Source material: CD4+ T cells from PBMCs. Source of these receptors: a human donor with multiple sclerosis.

The rearrangement joins TRBV27 to TRBJ1-5, with 9 bases fitting TRBD1. Germline V lookup: CDR1 MNHEY, CDR2 SMNVEV (reference sequence). After removal of 6 bases from V and 6 bases from J, the junction contained 6 bases not matched to a gene. The CDR3 has 14 amino acids. CDR3 loop: CASSLTGGRQPQHF. The CDR3 DNA reads as TGTGCCAGCAGCTTGACAGGGGGACGTCAGCCCCAGCATTTT.

The chain has TRBV29-1 and TRBJ2-1; no clear D. V gave up 0 bases and J gave up 4 bases, with 7 bases separating them. Germline lookup yields CDR1 SQVTM and CDR2 ANQGSEA. This CDR3 has 13 residues. DNA for the CDR3: TGCAGCGTTGAAGATCAAAATTACAATGAGCAGTTCTTC. Translating gives CSVEDQNYNEQFF.

The J gene is TRBJ2-1, the V gene TRBV28; perhaps TRBD2 as D (5 bases). V was shortened by 8 bases and J by 4 bases, with 9 bases between the two germline ends. Germline assignment: CDR1 MDHEN and CDR2 SYDVKM. This CDR3 region has 12 residues. The CDR3 sequence: CASWRLYNEQFF. DNA for the CDR3: TGTGCCAGCTGGAGGTTGTACAATGAGCAGTTCTTC.

V usage is TRBV7-2 and J usage is TRBJ2-3; D is undetermined. The V gene's germline CDR1 is SGHTA and CDR2 FQGNSA. This CDR3 is 16 amino acids long. Trimming stripped 1 base from V and 4 bases from J, with 15 bases between. The CDR3 nucleotides are TGTGCCAGCAGCTTAGGTGGCAGCTGGGGTGCAGATACGCAGTATTTT. Amino acid sequence: CASSLGGSWGADTQYF.

J is TRBJ2-5 and V is TRBV18; 10 bases are shared with TRBD1. Trimming cost V 5 bases and J 6 bases; bases outside gene matches: 6. CDR1 KGHSH and CDR2 LQKENI come from the germline V gene. This CDR3 is built from 14 residues. The CDR3 nucleotides read TGTGCCAGCTCATCCGACAGGGGGCGGAAGACCCAGTACTTC. Its translation: CASSSDRGRKTQYF.

This rearrangement joins TRBV29-1 to TRBJ2-3; D tentatively reads TRBD1 or TRBD2 (5 bases each). This CDR3 contains 13 residues. Trimming removed 4 bases from V and 3 bases from J, with 11 bases in between. Per germline, CDR1 SQVTM and CDR2 ANQGSEA. The chain's CDR3 is CSVGGERTDTQYF. The CDR3 DNA follows: TGCAGCGTTGGAGGGGAGAGGACAGATACGCAGTATTTT.

This rearrangement joins TRBV7-2 to TRBJ2-5; D may correspond to TRBD1 or TRBD2 (6 bases each). CDR3 length equals 14 residues. V was trimmed by 2 bases and J by 5 bases, leaving 12 bases between them. Germline V CDR1 and CDR2: SGHTA, FQGNSA. This CDR3 is CASSLSTGRETQYF. In nucleotides, the CDR3 is TGTGCCAGCAGCTTATCTACAGGGAGGGAGACCCAGTACTTC.

V gene TRBV6-4 combines with J gene TRBJ2-7; 9 bases match TRBD1. The length of the CDR3 is 13 residues. With V trimmed by 6 bases and J by 6 bases, 6 bases remained unmatched. From germline, CDR1 is MRHNA and CDR2 SNTAGT. CDR3 residues: CASRDRGSGEQYF. In DNA, the CDR3 is TGTGCCAGCAGGGACAGGGGTTCGGGCGAGCAGTACTTC.

CDR3 region: CASSPLVGEQFF. The CDR3 DNA reads TGTGCCAGCAGTCCCTTAGTTGGTGAGCAGTTCTTC. The chain recombines TRBV28 with TRBJ2-1; D is unclear. The CDR3 has 12 amino acids. Germline CDR1 reads MDHEN; CDR2 reads SYDVKM. The V end was cut by 5 bases, the J end by 9 bases, with 11 bases between.

V and J are TRBV4-3 and TRBJ2-7, with 11 bases identical to TRBD1. There are 15 residues in the CDR3. V shed 3 bases, J shed 0 bases, and the junction held 1 base outside the gene matches. Germline V gives CDR1 LGHNA, CDR2 YSLEER. The DNA for the CDR3 is TGCGCCAGCAGCCAGGGGACAGGGGGCTCCTACGAGCAGTACTTC. This codes for CASSQGTGGSYEQYF.

This clonotype was seen a single time. The rearrangement uses TRBV28 and TRBJ1-4; D gene ambiguous. The ends were cut back, 7 bases at V and 0 bases at J, with 3 bases in the middle. From germline, CDR1 is MDHEN and CDR2 SYDVKM. The CDR3 covers 12 residues. In nucleotides, the CDR3 is TGTGCCAGCACATCAACTAATGAAAAACTGTTTTTT. Amino acid sequence: CASTSTNEKLFF.

The V call is TRBV29-1, the J call TRBJ2-2, with TRBD2 identical over 10 bases. This CDR3 is built from 13 residues. Germline loops: CDR1 SQVTM, CDR2 ANQGSEA. V dropped 7 bases and J dropped 6; count of bases not matched to a gene: 5. CDR3 sequence reads: CSALAGGAGELFF. CDR3 DNA sequence: TGCAGCGCCTTAGCGGGGGGAGCCGGGGAGCTGTTTTTT.

The chain has TRBV20-1 and TRBJ2-7; D possibly matches TRBD1 or TRBD2 (5 bases each). The CDR3 runs 14 residues. Trimming cost V 6 bases and J 1 base, with 16 bases left between them. In germline, CDR1 is DFQATT, CDR2 SNEGSKA (reference sequence). CDR3 nucleotides: TGCAGTGCGACCCTTGGGGGATATTCCTACGAGCAGTACTTC. Translation: CSATLGGYSYEQYF.

The gene calls are TRBV29-1 and TRBJ2-1; D may be TRBD2 (5 bases). CDR3 size: 14 residues. The V gene's germline CDR1 is SQVTM and CDR2 ANQGSEA. Trimming pared 6 bases from V and 5 bases from J, leaving 17 bases between. The CDR3 coding sequence is TGCAGCGTCTACGGACTGGAAGAGAACAATGAGCAGTTCTTC. Translation: CSVYGLEENNEQFF.

This chain uses TRBV9 with TRBJ2-6, with unresolved D. The CDR3 length is 14 residues. The V and J ends lost 2 bases and 0 bases respectively, with 3 bases between them. The germline gives CDR1 SGDLS, CDR2 YYNGEE. The CDR3 loop is CASSVISGANVLTF. CDR3 nucleotides: TGTGCCAGCAGCGTTATCTCTGGGGCCAACGTCCTGACTTTC.